What follows are 17 T cell receptor beta chains derived from one specimen sequenced in a study of CD8+ T cells in alopecia areata (dated by TCRdb to the late 2010s). Receptors were amplified or captured by the immunoSEQ multiplex PCR assay. For TCR sequencing, RNA was extracted from every sample and reverse transcribed into cDNA to serve as template. TCRdb stores this immuneACCESS table with in-frame sequences only. Part of the clones is absent; in the studies checked, under half of the shortfall reflects unresolved V genes, and no reason is known for the rest. The sample yields approximately 100,000 clones; about 40% were counted once. The ten biggest clones cover about 0.79% of the sample. The source material was CD4+ T cells sorted from blood. Receptor source: a human donor with alopecia areata.

This clone has a handful of counts. The chain couples TRBV29-1 to TRBJ2-5, with TRBD1 as a possible D gene (5 bases). The ends were cut back, 7 bases at V and 5 bases at J, with 17 bases in the middle. Germline assignment: CDR1 SQVTM and CDR2 ANQGSEA. CDR3 size: 13 residues. The CDR3 sequence: CSAGVGAGETQYF. CDR3 nucleotide sequence: TGCAGCGCCGGAGTAGGGGCTGGGGAGACCCAGTACTTC.

The chain combines TRBV5-1 with TRBJ2-3, with D perhaps being TRBD1 or TRBD2 (5 bases each). Deletions cut 3 bases from V and 1 base from J, with 12 bases between. This CDR3 has 15 residues. The germline V gene has CDR1 SGHRS and CDR2 YFSETQ. The CDR3 is CASSSSRDRTDTQYF. CDR3 bases: TGCGCCAGCAGCTCCTCCCGGGACCGCACAGATACGCAGTATTTT.

This clone was seen a handful of times. The chain employs TRBV7-2 and TRBJ2-7, with 9 bases identical to TRBD2. CDR1 and CDR2 from the germline V gene are SGHTA and FQGNSA. Unmatched junction bases numbered 9, after V lost 5 bases and J lost 4 bases. This CDR3 spans 15 amino acids. The CDR3 DNA follows: TGTGCCAGCAGCCAAGAGCGGGGGGCGTCGTACGAGCAGTACTTC. It translates to CASSQERGASYEQYF.

The genes are TRBV23-1 and TRBJ2-7, with D possibly TRBD1 on 6 matching bases. TRBV23-1 is given ORF status, its function remaining uncertain. Trimming left V 7 bases short and J 3 bases short, with 13 bases between. CDR3 length: 13 residues. In nucleotides, the CDR3 is TGCGCCAGCATCCACAGGGTTATCTACGAGCAGTACTTC. Protein: CASIHRVIYEQYF.

This chain links TRBV29-1 with TRBJ2-6; D gene unclear. The germline V and J ends were trimmed by 5 bases and 0 bases, with 11 bases remaining between them. The germline V gene has CDR1 SQVTM and CDR2 ANQGSEA. The CDR3 sequence is 15 residues long. CDR3 region: CSVRHMSSGANVLTF. CDR3 bases: TGCAGCGTTCGACACATGTCCTCTGGGGCCAACGTCCTGACTTTC.

This clone was detected a few times. The V and J genes are TRBV11-2 and TRBJ2-3; no clear D. This CDR3 region has 12 residues. Germline V gives CDR1 SGHAT, CDR2 FQNNGV. V was trimmed by 0 bases and J by 7 bases, leaving 5 bases between them. The CDR3 region has the DNA TGTGCCAGCAGCTTAGATCCGAATACGCAGTATTTT. Encoded protein: CASSLDPNTQYF.

This clone has just a few counts. This chain joins TRBV29-1 and TRBJ2-1; D remains ambiguous. Germline lookup yields CDR1 SQVTM and CDR2 ANQGSEA. V dropped 8 bases and J dropped 6 bases, with 11 bases sitting between them. The CDR3 sequence is 11 residues long. The CDR3 is CSLSAFNEQFF. The CDR3 region has the DNA TGCAGCCTCTCGGCCTTCAATGAGCAGTTCTTC.

Concerning this clone: The sample contains more than one DNA sequence encoding this CDR3. The genes are TRBV28 and TRBJ2-7; perhaps TRBD1 as D (5 bases). Germline CDR1 reads MDHEN; CDR2 reads SYDVKM. Deletions cut 5 bases from V and 4 bases from J, with 6 bases between. The CDR3 contains 11 residues. The DNA for the CDR3 is TGTGCCAGCAGTAGACAGTACGAGCAGTACTTC. This sequence encodes CASSRQYEQYF.

This clone occurred a few times. The chain recombines TRBV29-1 with TRBJ2-2; TRBD2 matches at 13 bases. Germline V gives CDR1 SQVTM, CDR2 ANQGSEA. This CDR3 has 13 residues. V gave up 4 bases and J gave up 7 bases; unmatched junction bases: 0. The CDR3 spells CSVGTSGSGELFF. The CDR3 nucleotides read TGCAGCGTTGGGACTAGCGGGAGCGGGGAGCTGTTTTTT.

The chain recombines TRBV29-1 with TRBJ2-7; D may be TRBD1 or TRBD2 (5 bases each). V shed 7 bases and J shed 9 bases, with 19 bases lying between them. Germline assignment: CDR1 SQVTM and CDR2 ANQGSEA. This CDR3 is built from 12 residues. The CDR3 coding sequence is TGCAGCGCCGGGACGGTGGGAACGGGGCAGTACTTC. It encodes CSAGTVGTGQYF.

This clone appeared a few times. This rearrangement joins TRBV2 to TRBJ2-3; D uncertain. In germline, CDR1 is SNHLY, CDR2 FYNNEI. V lost 7 bases and J 2 bases, leaving 10 bases between the germline ends. This CDR3 spans 13 amino acids. The CDR3 DNA reads TGTGCCAGCACCACCGGATACACAGATACGCAGTATTTT. Its protein is CASTTGYTDTQYF.

This chain uses TRBV29-1 with TRBJ2-1; possibly TRBD1 or TRBD2 for D (6 bases each). Germline V gene lookup returns CDR1 SQVTM and CDR2 ANQGSEA. Trimming removed 5 bases from V and 9 bases from J, with 17 bases in between. The CDR3 spans 13 residues. The CDR3 loop is CSVSIGGDTEQFF. The CDR3 bases are TGCAGCGTTTCCATAGGAGGGGACACTGAGCAGTTCTTC.

The chain employs TRBV14 and TRBJ2-1; 8 nucleotides align to TRBD2. The CDR3 loop spans 14 amino acids. Losses at the gene ends were 6 bases for V and 10 bases for J; bases not matched to a gene: 11. Germline loops: CDR1 SGHDN, CDR2 FVKESK. The CDR3 loop is CASRPAGAPGEQFF. The CDR3 DNA reads TGTGCCAGCAGGCCAGCGGGGGCCCCCGGAGAGCAGTTCTTC.

The chain employs TRBV2 and TRBJ2-1, with D unresolved. Looked up from germline, CDR1 is SNHLY and CDR2 is FYNNEI. This CDR3 is 12 amino acids long. V was shortened by 1 base and J by 9 bases, with 7 bases between the two germline ends. CDR3 coding DNA: TGTGCCAGCAGTGAAGTCGGGTTTGAGCAGTTCTTC. This codes for CASSEVGFEQFF.

The chain uses TRBV29-1 and TRBJ2-5, with D perhaps given as TRBD1 or TRBD2 (5 bases each). The ends were cut back, 3 bases at V and 5 bases at J, with 13 bases in the middle. Germline CDR1 reads SQVTM; CDR2 reads ANQGSEA. The CDR3 has 13 residues. The CDR3 loop is CSVDEGPGETQYF. The CDR3 nucleotides are TGCAGCGTTGATGAGGGACCTGGGGAGACCCAGTACTTC.

This clone showed up just a few times. The chain recombines TRBV7-9 with TRBJ2-1; 12 nucleotides line up with TRBD2. Germline CDR1 SEHNR, CDR2 FQNEAQ (reference sequence). This CDR3 spans 15 amino acids. With 6 bases clipped from V and 5 bases from J, the junction kept 5 bases outside the gene matches. In DNA form, the CDR3 reads TGTGCCAGCAGATTACTAGCGGGGGGACACAATGAGCAGTTCTTC. This gives the protein CASRLLAGGHNEQFF.

The chain combines TRBV14 with TRBJ2-1; possible D gene TRBD2, 5 bases. Trimming took off 1 base at V and 0 bases at J, with 13 bases between the two ends. Germline V CDR1 and CDR2: SGHDN, FVKESK. This CDR3 has 17 residues. The CDR3 spells CASSQVGRRSSYNEQFF. In DNA form, the CDR3 reads TGTGCCAGCAGCCAAGTGGGTAGGAGGAGCTCCTACAATGAGCAGTTCTTC. Together with reference TRBV14 and TRBJ2-1, the CDR3 gives the full variable domain: EAGVTQFPSHSVIEKGQTVTLRCDPISGHDNLYWYRRVMGKEIKFLLHFVKESKQDESGMPNNRFLAERTGGTYSTLKVQPAELEDSGVYFCASSQVGRRSSYNEQFFGPGTRLTVL.